This TCR beta chain comes out of a study of beta chain features in type 1 diabetes. About this clone: The antigen remains undetermined.

Study outcomes and limitations: Reads derived from cDNA could over-represent cells showing high TCR expression.

The V segment lost 4 bases and the J segment 6 bases; nucleotides outside the gene matches: 10. Germline assignment: CDR1 LGHNA and CDR2 YNFKEQ. The CDR3 sequence is 16 residues long. The investigators reverse transcribed all of the isolated RNA, so they sequenced expressed TCRB transcripts. Some clones are missing from TCRdb's copy, which holds only in-frame ones; the method was immunoSEQ multiplex PCR. The data hold some 900,000 clones, with roughly 15% observed a single time. Material for sequencing was naive CD4+ T cells from blood. This chain links TRBV4-2 with TRBJ2-2; 8 positions agree with TRBD2. The TCR sequence derives from a woman younger than 30 in good health. Written as DNA, the CDR3 is TGTGCCAGCAGCCTTTTGAGCGGGAGAAGGGCCGGGGAGCTGTTTTTT. Its translation is CASSLLSGRRAGELFF.